This T cell receptor (beta chain) was documented in a study of T cells after yellow fever vaccination. 5'RACE template switching added a universal primer site and UMIs to TCR cDNA. Via MiXCR, TCRdb re-called the 5' RACE reads, giving one row per CDR3 protein. In the table there are 45,000 to 65,000 distinct CDR3 sequences, approximately 6.6% of which are singletons. The germline gives CDR1 KGHDR, CDR2 SFDVKD. Trimming took 4 bases from V and 5 from J; bases not matched to a gene: 5. The CDR3 extends over 15 amino acids. General study points: It was a weaker secondary response, yet one that peaked faster, at day 5 versus 15. Some clonotypes were seen in both the CD4 and the CD8 compartments. These made up a small share and likely arose from convergent recombination. Contaminating bulk clonotypes could be abundant in FACS-sorted repertoires.

The chain recombines TRBV24-1 with TRBJ2-3, with 10 positions matching TRBD1. This sequence was found in a man aged 18 to 30 who received the YFV17D yellow fever vaccine. Source: CD8+ T cells not binding an NS4B(214-222) dextramer, sorted from PBMCs, taken roughly seven weeks after the first yellow fever vaccination. In nucleotides, the CDR3 is TGTGCCACCAGTGAATGGGACAGGGGAATAGATACGCAGTATTTT. This sequence encodes CATSEWDRGIDTQYF.